Listed below are T cell receptor beta chains from one sample, sequenced in a study of blood T cells in healthy people across ages. TCRdb itself ran the 5' RACE reads through MiXCR, one entry per CDR3 protein. The sample includes hundreds of thousands of distinct CDR3 sequences, around 48% of them seen just once. The sequenced sample consisted of blood. Source of these receptors: a man aged 80 or over in good health. Each CDR3 is given with its conserved first and last residue. D genes are given only for firm matches. Part of the rows lack a size; the others show once, few, many or a class for expanded clones.

>.|TRBJ1-2|TRBV7-9|.
CASSLLTSVTGGYTF
TGTGCCAGCAGCTTATTGACATCAGTTACCGGCGGCTACACCTTC
>.|TRBJ2-3|TRBV6-5|.
CASSYSLDLTTDTQYF
TGTGCCAGCAGTTACTCGCTTGACTTGACCACAGATACGCAGTATTTT
>few|TRBJ2-7|TRBV20-1|TRBD2
CSARGELAGVYEQYF
TGCAGTGCTAGAGGCGAACTAGCGGGAGTCTACGAGCAGTACTTC
>.|TRBJ1-1|TRBV6-6|.
CASQTNTEAFF
TGTGCCAGCCAGACGAACACTGAAGCTTTCTTT
>.|TRBJ1-5|TRBV10-3|TRBD1
CAISLDRGGQPQHF
TGTGCCATCAGCTTGGACAGGGGCGGTCAGCCCCAGCATTTT
>.|TRBJ2-5|TRBV3-1|TRBD1
CASSQKRQGGKTQYF
TGTGCCAGCAGCCAGAAAAGACAGGGTGGGAAGACCCAGTACTTC
>few|TRBJ2-4|TRBV20-1|.
CSPGLAKNIQYF
TGCAGCCCAGGATTAGCCAAAAACATTCAGTACTTC
>.|TRBJ2-7|TRBV4-1|.
CASSQDPGTPSYEQYF
TGCGCCAGCAGCCAAGATCCTGGGACACCATCCTACGAGCAGTACTTC
>few|TRBJ1-4|TRBV4-2|.
CASSQEKAINEKLFF
TGTGCCAGCAGCCAAGAGAAAGCAATTAATGAAAAACTGTTTTTT
>.|TRBJ2-7|TRBV20-1|TRBD2
CSARGTSGDSYEQYF
TGCAGTGCTAGAGGGACTAGCGGGGATTCCTACGAGCAGTACTTC
>few|TRBJ2-3|TRBV27|TRBD1
CASSPRGTGSTDTQYF
TGTGCCAGCAGTCCAAGGGGGACAGGTAGCACAGATACGCAGTATTTT
>.|TRBJ2-1|TRBV20-1|.
CSARFGSSCNEQFF
TGCAGTGCTAGATTCGGAAGCTCCTGCAATGAGCAGTTCTTC
>few|TRBJ2-1|TRBV5-1|.
CASSSPYALRGEQFF
TGCGCCAGCAGCTCCCCCTATGCTCTGAGAGGTGAGCAGTTCTTC
>.|TRBJ2-1|TRBV5-1|.
CASSWLGGSGNEQFF
TGCGCCAGCAGCTGGCTTGGCGGATCGGGCAATGAGCAGTTCTTC
>.|TRBJ1-2|TRBV12-3/TRBV12-4|.
CASTEAGSRGYTF
TGTGCCAGCACTGAGGCAGGGTCGAGGGGCTACACCTTC
>few|TRBJ1-2|TRBV10-3|TRBD1
CAIRKTDREHGYTF
TGTGCCATCAGGAAGACGGACAGGGAACATGGCTACACCTTC
>.|TRBJ2-5|TRBV7-2|.
CASSKQGTQETQYF
TGTGCCAGCAGCAAACAGGGTACTCAAGAGACCCAGTACTTC
>.|TRBJ2-5|TRBV12-3/TRBV12-4|.
CASSLGVRQTQYF
TGTGCCAGCAGTTTAGGGGTCCGGCAGACCCAGTACTTC
>few|TRBJ2-7|TRBV5-1|TRBD1
CASSSSGTALGEQYF
TGCGCCAGCAGCTCGTCCGGGACAGCCTTGGGTGAGCAGTACTTC
>once|TRBJ1-6|TRBV7-9|.
CAASGDQSPLHF
TGTGCCGCTTCCGGGGACCAATCACCCCTCCACTTT
>.|TRBJ2-5|TRBV6-5|TRBD1
CASSYSSRDRGRKETQYF
TGTGCCAGCAGTTACTCGAGCCGGGACAGGGGTCGAAAAGAGACCCAGTACTTC
>.|TRBJ2-7|TRBV5-1|.
CASSLGLGVGEQYF
TGCGCCAGCAGCTTAGGACTTGGAGTCGGCGAGCAGTACTTC
>many|TRBJ2-1|TRBV6-5|TRBD2
CASSSLAVNEQFF
TGTGCCAGCAGTTCACTAGCGGTAAATGAGCAGTTCTTC
>few|TRBJ1-6|TRBV7-2|.
CASSLDGAVNSPLHF
TGTGCCAGCAGCTTAGATGGGGCAGTTAATTCACCCCTCCACTTT
>.|TRBJ2-3|TRBV2|TRBD1
CASSFQGALMDTQYF
TGTGCCAGCAGCTTCCAGGGGGCGCTTATGGATACGCAGTATTTT
>.|TRBJ2-7|TRBV15|.
CATSRDKGRNEQYF
TGTGCCACCAGCAGAGATAAGGGACGTAACGAGCAGTACTTC
>once|TRBJ1-2|TRBV21-1|.
CANAPGFVHGYTF
TGTGCCAACGCTCCAGGGTTTGTCCATGGCTACACCTTC
>few|TRBJ2-7|TRBV7-2|.
CASSLEGVSRSDQYF
TGTGCCAGCAGCTTAGAGGGAGTGTCCCGTTCTGATCAGTACTTC
>.|TRBJ1-2|TRBV29-1|.
CSVEVRSSNIYGYTF
TGCAGCGTTGAGGTGAGGTCGAGCAACATCTATGGCTACACCTTC
>.|TRBJ2-6|TRBV6-5|.
CASTSQGTSGANVLTF
TGTGCCAGCACCTCACAGGGTACTTCTGGGGCCAACGTCCTGACTTTC
>.|TRBJ1-1|TRBV19|TRBD1
CASTTFPGTGGTEAFF
TGTGCCAGTACCACATTCCCCGGGACAGGGGGCACTGAAGCTTTCTTT
>few|TRBJ2-3|TRBV7-9|TRBD2
CASSLDLGGNTDTQYF
TGTGCCAGCAGCTTAGATCTCGGGGGGAACACAGATACGCAGTATTTT
>.|TRBJ1-3|TRBV15|.
CATSRDLAGNTIYF
TGTGCCACCAGCAGGGATTTAGCTGGAAACACCATATATTTT
>.|TRBJ2-7|TRBV27|TRBD2
CASKLSGTSVSEQYF
TGTGCCAGCAAACTTTCCGGGACTAGCGTGTCCGAGCAGTACTTC
>.|TRBJ1-1|TRBV20-1|TRBD1
CSARIQGASEAFF
TGCAGTGCTAGAATTCAGGGGGCGAGTGAAGCTTTCTTT
>once|TRBJ2-5|TRBV24-1|TRBD1
CATSGATGTGETQYF
TGTGCCACCAGTGGGGCGACAGGGACGGGGGAGACCCAGTACTTC
>.|TRBJ2-5|TRBV7-2|TRBD1
CASSSDRGHQETQYF
TGTGCCAGCAGCTCGGACAGGGGGCACCAAGAGACCCAGTATTTC
>few|TRBJ1-1|TRBV20-1|.
CSAIEGHLNTEAFF
TGCAGTGCTATTGAGGGGCATTTGAACACTGAAGCTTTCTTT
>few|TRBJ1-3|TRBV28|.
CASTGGSGNTIYF
TGTGCCAGCACCGGGGGCTCTGGAAACACCATATATTTT
>.|TRBJ1-2|TRBV4-3|.
CASSQDLVGYYGYTF
TGCGCCAGCAGCCAAGACCTCGTAGGATATTATGGCTACACCTTC
>.|TRBJ2-3|TRBV7-2|.
CASSGVSAFGTQYF
TGTGCCAGCAGCGGGGTGTCAGCCTTTGGTACGCAGTATTTT
>few|TRBJ2-7|TRBV7-2|.
CASSAHRDGAYEQYF
TGTGCCAGCAGCGCTCACCGGGACGGAGCCTACGAGCAGTACTTC
>.|TRBJ2-1|TRBV20-1|TRBD2
CSARDLAGGSNEQFF
TGCAGTGCTAGAGATCTTGCGGGAGGTTCCAATGAGCAGTTCTTC
>.|TRBJ2-1|TRBV9|.
CASSGVGTTYNGQFF
TGTGCCAGCAGCGGCGTGGGGACAACCTACAATGGGCAGTTCTTC
>.|TRBJ1-2|TRBV7-9|.
CSSSFGGYGYTF
TGTTCCAGCAGCTTTGGGGGCTATGGCTACACCTTC
>.|TRBJ2-4|TRBV3-1|.
CASSQTGGYIQYF
TGTGCCAGCAGCCAGACCGGGGGTTACATTCAGTACTTC
>few|TRBJ1-2|TRBV2|.
CATRGASYGYTF
TGTGCCACCCGAGGTGCGTCCTATGGCTACACCTTC
>.|TRBJ2-3|TRBV11-2|TRBD1
CASSLVRQGTAAQNPSTDTQYF
TGTGCCAGCAGCTTAGTTCGACAGGGGACGGCCGCACAAAACCCTAGCACAGATACGCAGTATTTT
>few|TRBJ2-7|TRBV7-2|TRBD2
CASSLQRGGTYEQYF
TGTGCCAGCAGCTTACAGCGGGGGGGAACCTACGAGCAGTACTTC
>.|TRBJ2-3|TRBV12-3/TRBV12-4|.
CASSLVFWRGPSSDTQYF
TGTGCCAGCAGTTTAGTATTTTGGCGGGGACCGTCATCAGATACGCAGTATTTT
>few|TRBJ2-5|TRBV4-3|TRBD2
CASSHVTSGTYRETQYF
TGCGCCAGCAGCCATGTTACTAGCGGAACCTATCGGGAGACCCAGTACTTC
>.|TRBJ2-5|TRBV27|TRBD1
CASGGQEWETQYF
TGTGCCAGCGGGGGACAGGAATGGGAGACCCAGTACTTC
>.|TRBJ2-7|TRBV2|TRBD1
CASSPRTGSFGEQYF
TGTGCCAGCAGCCCGCGGACAGGGAGCTTCGGCGAGCAGTACTTC